What follows is one TCR beta chain and its context. The sample belongs to a study of blood T cell repertoires in COVID-19. In the study overall: Material from acute and convalescent COVID-19 was sourced from the United States, Italy and Spain.

Sequencing used immunoSEQ multiplex PCR; TCRdb keeps in-frame clones, though not all of them. The sample lists 210,000 or so clones; 80% to 90% were seen once. The CDR3 covers 14 residues. V shed 4 bases, J shed 3 bases, and the junction held 3 bases outside the gene matches. The germline V gene encodes CDR1 MNHEY and CDR2 SVGAGI. This rearrangement joins TRBV6-5 to TRBJ1-5, with 7 bases aligning to TRBD1. The sequenced material came from peripheral blood. The TCR originated in a woman older than 75 with acute or convalescent COVID-19. CDR3 residues: CASSWGQTNQPQHF. CDR3 sequence (DNA): TGTGCCAGCAGTTGGGGACAGACCAATCAGCCCCAGCATTTT.